The source of this T cell receptor beta chain is a study of vaccination and CD4 T cells after COVID-19. Study background: A positive SARS-CoV-2 nasal swab PCR result was recorded for each convalescent patient; nine were mild and one severe. Two mRNA vaccine doses were given, either BNT162b2 or mRNA-1273.

Treatment described: roughly nine-day PBMC culture with coronavirus spike peptide pools or control peptides (ViraFEST assay). A few counts support this clonotype. Its specificity is not known. At the Johns Hopkins FTIC core, DNA taken from cultured CD4+ T cells was sequenced by way of the Oncomine TCR Beta short-read assay. TCRdb itself ran the PCR reads through MiXCR, one entry per CDR3 protein. The sample carries more than 10,000 distinct CDR3 sequences, 43% recorded once. Germline lookup yields CDR1 DFQATT and CDR2 SNEGSKA (reference sequence). This CDR3 has 15 residues. V lost 0 bases, J lost 2 bases, and 4 bases stayed unmatched.

Sequenced input: CD4+ T cells from blood, cultured in vitro. The chain carries TRBV20-1 and TRBJ2-3, with TRBD2 matching over 8 bases. This clonotype was obtained from a human donor who had recovered from COVID-19. The CDR3 DNA sequence: TGCAGTGCTAGAGATACAGCGGGGGTCACAGATACGCAGTATTTT. It specifies CSARDTAGVTDTQYF.